Given below is one TCR beta chain in context. Its antigen remains unidentified. The sample is drawn from a study of cytomegalovirus exposure and HLA in healthy donors. Losses at the gene ends were 1 base for V and 3 bases for J; bases not matched to a gene: 6. The CDR3 is made up of 14 amino acids. Germline-derived CDR1 and CDR2 are GTSNPN and SVGIG (reference sequence). Primers included in the PCR were 60 Vbeta and 13 Jbeta primers. Measured with immunoSEQ multiplex PCR; TCRdb has only the in-frame clones, and not every one. The repertoire includes more than 95,000 clones, 17% of them detected once, and roughly 3% sits in the top ten. Findings of the study overall: There was a cluster of highly shared sequence variants that was likely a sequencing artifact. Most of the TCR beta V segments (in an earlier analysis) were productive either about 90% or about 30% of the time. It emerged from a later analysis that several of the most significant clusters appeared to be linked to common viral pathogens.

The chain joins TRBV30 to TRBJ2-7; 7 bases align to TRBD2. The sequence was collected from a female donor in good health and CMV-seropositive. The sequenced sample was PBMCs. The CDR3: CAWSGGGVIYEQYF. The CDR3 DNA follows: TGTGCCTGGAGTGGGGGGGGAGTGATCTACGAGCAGTACTTC.